A selection of T cell receptor beta chains follows, all from one sample in a study of vaccination and CD4 T cells after COVID-19. Using its own MiXCR run on the PCR reads, TCRdb lists one record per CDR3 protein. The sample holds more than 9,500 distinct CDR3 sequences; under 50% are singletons and the top ten take approximately 20%. No cognate antigen is known for these TCRs. The source material was cultured CD4+ T cells from blood, sampled after SARS-CoV-2 vaccination. These receptors came from a human donor with COVID-19. Both conserved end residues are part of each CDR3. The order of the fields is D gene, clone size, V gene, J gene, CDR3 protein, CDR3 DNA. D genes are given only for firm matches. Clone size is shown for a subset of rows, as once, few, many or a class of expanded clone.

d_gene: TRBD1
abundance: .
v_gene: TRBV5-6
j_gene: TRBJ1-1
CDR3aa: CASSGDRGGLDTEAFF
CDR3nt: TGTGCCAGCAGCGGGGATAGAGGGGGCTTGGACACTGAAGCTTTCTTT

d_gene: .
abundance: .
v_gene: TRBV5-6
j_gene: TRBJ1-2
CDR3aa: CASSLLVSGYTF
CDR3nt: TGTGCCAGCAGCTTGTTGGTCTCAGGCTACACCTTC

d_gene: TRBD1
abundance: .
v_gene: TRBV10-3
j_gene: TRBJ2-3
CDR3aa: CAIRPGQGTDTQYF
CDR3nt: TGTGCCATCAGACCCGGACAGGGAACAGATACGCAGTATTTT

d_gene: TRBD1
abundance: .
v_gene: TRBV12-3/TRBV12-4
j_gene: TRBJ1-5
CDR3aa: CASSHHRGLGNQPQHF
CDR3nt: TGTGCCAGCAGTCATCACAGGGGGCTCGGCAATCAGCCCCAGCATTTT

d_gene: TRBD1
abundance: few
v_gene: TRBV19
j_gene: TRBJ1-5
CDR3aa: CASSPLDRGHQPQHF
CDR3nt: TGTGCCAGTAGTCCGTTGGACAGGGGGCATCAGCCCCAGCATTTT

d_gene: TRBD2
abundance: few
v_gene: TRBV7-2
j_gene: TRBJ2-5
CDR3aa: CASSLGTSGGLYQETQYF
CDR3nt: TGTGCCAGCAGCCTGGGGACTAGCGGGGGGCTGTACCAAGAGACCCAGTACTTC

d_gene: TRBD1
abundance: once
v_gene: TRBV4-1
j_gene: TRBJ1-2
CDR3aa: CASSPGTGTGTYGYTF
CDR3nt: TGCGCCAGCAGCCCCGGAACCGGGACAGGGACCTATGGCTACACCTTC

d_gene: .
abundance: few
v_gene: TRBV6-4
j_gene: TRBJ1-5
CDR3aa: CASSAQPNQPQHF
CDR3nt: TGTGCCAGCAGTGCACAGCCAAATCAGCCCCAGCATTTT

d_gene: .
abundance: few
v_gene: TRBV24-1
j_gene: TRBJ1-5
CDR3aa: CATSGGESNGQPQHF
CDR3nt: TGTGCCACCAGTGGAGGGGAGTCGAACGGTCAGCCCCAGCATTTT

d_gene: TRBD1
abundance: .
v_gene: TRBV5-4
j_gene: TRBJ2-7
CDR3aa: CASSLGQGNYEQYF
CDR3nt: TGTGCCAGCAGCTTGGGACAGGGAAACTACGAGCAGTACTTC

d_gene: TRBD1
abundance: few
v_gene: TRBV5-1
j_gene: TRBJ1-6
CDR3aa: CASSLPTGGEPLHF
CDR3nt: TGCGCCAGCAGCCTTCCGACAGGGGGGGAACCCCTCCACTTT

d_gene: .
abundance: .
v_gene: TRBV24-1
j_gene: TRBJ2-3
CDR3aa: CATSDSGRTDTQYF
CDR3nt: TGTGCCACCAGTGATTCGGGACGGACAGATACGCAGTATTTT

d_gene: .
abundance: few
v_gene: TRBV7-8
j_gene: TRBJ1-1
CDR3aa: CASSLDWGNTEAFF
CDR3nt: TGTGCCAGCAGCTTAGACTGGGGGAACACTGAAGCTTTCTTT

d_gene: .
abundance: .
v_gene: TRBV12-3/TRBV12-4
j_gene: TRBJ2-5
CDR3aa: CASSLIGDTWDQETQYF
CDR3nt: TGTGCCAGCAGTTTGATAGGCGATACGTGGGACCAAGAGACCCAGTACTTC

d_gene: .
abundance: few
v_gene: TRBV6-1
j_gene: TRBJ1-5
CDR3aa: CASSEQGLRQPQHF
CDR3nt: TGTGCCAGCAGTGAACAGGGTCTGCGGCAGCCCCAGCATTTT

d_gene: .
abundance: .
v_gene: TRBV6-1
j_gene: TRBJ2-2
CDR3aa: CASRAPGTGELFF
CDR3nt: TGTGCCAGCAGGGCGCCGGGCACAGGGGAGCTGTTTTTT

d_gene: TRBD1
abundance: .
v_gene: TRBV6-2/TRBV6-3
j_gene: TRBJ1-2
CDR3aa: CASSLDGTGLGYTF
CDR3nt: TGTGCCAGCAGCCTCGACGGGACAGGGCTTGGCTACACCTTC

d_gene: .
abundance: few
v_gene: TRBV2
j_gene: TRBJ1-2
CDR3aa: CASSPDSFANYGYTF
CDR3nt: TGTGCCAGCAGTCCCGACAGTTTTGCTAACTATGGCTACACCTTC

d_gene: TRBD2
abundance: few
v_gene: TRBV20-1
j_gene: TRBJ2-3
CDR3aa: CSASDSSGGGEDTQYF
CDR3nt: TGCAGTGCTAGCGATTCTAGCGGGGGGGGAGAAGATACGCAGTATTTT

d_gene: .
abundance: .
v_gene: TRBV7-2
j_gene: TRBJ2-7
CDR3aa: CASSNRDLSREQYF
CDR3nt: TGTGCCAGCAGCAACCGGGACCTCTCGAGAGAGCAGTACTTC

d_gene: TRBD2
abundance: .
v_gene: TRBV7-7
j_gene: TRBJ2-2
CDR3aa: CASSLERGSTGELFF
CDR3nt: TGTGCTAGCAGCTTAGAGCGGGGGAGTACCGGGGAGCTGTTTTTT

d_gene: .
abundance: .
v_gene: TRBV27
j_gene: TRBJ1-2
CDR3aa: CASSHPGTTAGYTF
CDR3nt: TGTGCCAGCAGTCACCCCGGGACAACGGCTGGGTACACCTTC

d_gene: .
abundance: few
v_gene: TRBV19
j_gene: TRBJ2-7
CDR3aa: CASSSRASSYEQYF
CDR3nt: TGTGCCAGTAGTAGTCGGGCATCCTCCTACGAGCAGTACTTC

d_gene: .
abundance: .
v_gene: TRBV6-2/TRBV6-3
j_gene: TRBJ1-1
CDR3aa: CASSYLLGGDTEAFF
CDR3nt: TGTGCCAGCAGTTACCTTTTGGGAGGGGACACTGAAGCTTTCTTT

d_gene: .
abundance: .
v_gene: TRBV7-3
j_gene: TRBJ1-1
CDR3aa: CASSLTQGPAFF
CDR3nt: TGTGCCAGCAGCTTAACGCAGGGCCCGGCTTTCTTT

d_gene: TRBD1
abundance: few
v_gene: TRBV12-5
j_gene: TRBJ1-5
CDR3aa: CASGLGDREGQPQHF
CDR3nt: TGTGCTAGTGGTTTGGGGGACAGGGAGGGTCAGCCCCAGCATTTT

d_gene: .
abundance: .
v_gene: TRBV19
j_gene: TRBJ1-6
CDR3aa: CASSMGNGNSPLHF
CDR3nt: TGTGCCAGTAGTATGGGGAACGGTAATTCACCCCTCCACTTT

d_gene: .
abundance: few
v_gene: TRBV11-2
j_gene: TRBJ1-2
CDR3aa: CASSLGSVPANYGYTF
CDR3nt: TGTGCCAGCAGCTTAGGATCCGTACCCGCTAACTATGGCTACACCTTC

d_gene: TRBD1
abundance: few
v_gene: TRBV6-1
j_gene: TRBJ1-5
CDR3aa: CASSSPRGLQPQHF
CDR3nt: TGTGCCAGCAGCTCACCAAGGGGGCTTCAGCCCCAGCATTTT

d_gene: .
abundance: few
v_gene: TRBV6-7
j_gene: TRBJ2-2
CDR3aa: CANNGERGYTGELFF
CDR3nt: TGTGCCAATAACGGGGAAAGGGGTTACACCGGGGAGCTGTTTTTT

d_gene: TRBD2
abundance: .
v_gene: TRBV10-3
j_gene: TRBJ2-1
CDR3aa: CAISNSGGHNEQFF
CDR3nt: TGTGCCATCAGTAATAGCGGGGGCCACAATGAGCAGTTCTTC

d_gene: TRBD1
abundance: .
v_gene: TRBV7-7
j_gene: TRBJ2-3
CDR3aa: CASSDKGATDTQYF
CDR3nt: TGTGCTAGCAGCGACAAGGGGGCCACAGATACGCAGTATTTT

d_gene: .
abundance: .
v_gene: TRBV10-2
j_gene: TRBJ2-5
CDR3aa: CASSDVVETQYF
CDR3nt: TGCGCCAGCAGTGATGTAGTGGAGACCCAGTACTTC

d_gene: TRBD1
abundance: few
v_gene: TRBV27
j_gene: TRBJ2-5
CDR3aa: CASSLGQGGGETQYF
CDR3nt: TGTGCCAGCAGTTTAGGACAGGGAGGTGGGGAGACCCAGTACTTC

d_gene: .
abundance: few
v_gene: TRBV7-2
j_gene: TRBJ2-3
CDR3aa: CASSGFADTQYF
CDR3nt: TGTGCCAGCAGCGGTTTTGCAGATACGCAGTATTTT

d_gene: .
abundance: .
v_gene: TRBV12-3/TRBV12-4
j_gene: TRBJ1-1
CDR3aa: CASSLTLTEAFF
CDR3nt: TGTGCCAGCAGTTTGACGCTGACTGAAGCTTTCTTT

d_gene: TRBD1
abundance: few
v_gene: TRBV11-3
j_gene: TRBJ1-1
CDR3aa: CASSKRTGGPNTEAFF
CDR3nt: TGTGCCAGCAGCAAACGGACAGGGGGACCGAACACTGAAGCTTTCTTT

d_gene: TRBD1
abundance: few
v_gene: TRBV7-9
j_gene: TRBJ1-5
CDR3aa: CASSRDRGFRRQHF
CDR3nt: TGTGCCAGCAGCCGGGACAGGGGCTTTCGGCGCCAGCATTTT

d_gene: TRBD2
abundance: .
v_gene: TRBV4-1
j_gene: TRBJ2-3
CDR3aa: CASSPGLAGVFAADTQYF
CDR3nt: TGCGCCAGCAGTCCTGGACTAGCGGGGGTATTTGCAGCAGATACGCAGTATTTT

d_gene: TRBD1
abundance: few
v_gene: TRBV24-1
j_gene: TRBJ2-1
CDR3aa: CATGTGKYNEQFF
CDR3nt: TGTGCCACCGGGACAGGGAAGTACAATGAGCAGTTCTTC

d_gene: TRBD1
abundance: .
v_gene: TRBV10-3
j_gene: TRBJ2-2
CDR3aa: CAISGQANTGELFF
CDR3nt: TGTGCCATCAGCGGACAGGCGAACACCGGGGAGCTGTTTTTT

d_gene: TRBD1
abundance: few
v_gene: TRBV20-1
j_gene: TRBJ1-1
CDR3aa: CSARNPKTGPDTEAFF
CDR3nt: TGCAGTGCTAGAAACCCCAAGACAGGGCCGGACACTGAAGCTTTCTTT

d_gene: .
abundance: .
v_gene: TRBV21-1
j_gene: TRBJ2-3
CDR3aa: CASSKANEQGGTDTQYF
CDR3nt: TGTGCCAGCAGCAAAGCGAATGAACAGGGGGGCACAGATACGCAGTATTTT

d_gene: .
abundance: .
v_gene: TRBV6-5
j_gene: TRBJ2-7
CDR3aa: CASSHSGTSRPYEQYF
CDR3nt: TGTGCCAGCAGTCACTCAGGGACATCCAGACCCTACGAGCAGTACTTC

d_gene: TRBD1
abundance: few
v_gene: TRBV6-2/TRBV6-3
j_gene: TRBJ1-5
CDR3aa: CASRTRQGARQPQHF
CDR3nt: TGTGCCAGCAGGACCCGACAGGGGGCAAGGCAGCCCCAGCATTTT

d_gene: .
abundance: .
v_gene: TRBV4-2
j_gene: TRBJ1-5
CDR3aa: CASSQDSRGGQPQHF
CDR3nt: TGTGCCAGCAGCCAAGATTCCAGGGGAGGTCAGCCCCAGCATTTT

d_gene: TRBD2
abundance: .
v_gene: TRBV6-1
j_gene: TRBJ2-1
CDR3aa: CASTTGLARGYDEQFF
CDR3nt: TGTGCCAGCACAACAGGACTAGCAAGGGGGTACGATGAGCAGTTCTTC

d_gene: .
abundance: .
v_gene: TRBV30
j_gene: TRBJ1-2
CDR3aa: CAWSVRGNYGYTF
CDR3nt: TGTGCCTGGAGTGTACGGGGCAACTATGGCTACACCTTC

d_gene: .
abundance: few
v_gene: TRBV6-1
j_gene: TRBJ2-7
CDR3aa: CASSEGALGSRHEQYF
CDR3nt: TGTGCCAGCAGTGAAGGTGCCTTGGGGAGCCGCCACGAGCAGTACTTC

d_gene: TRBD1
abundance: .
v_gene: TRBV20-1
j_gene: TRBJ1-2
CDR3aa: CSAVRDRGAYGYTF
CDR3nt: TGCAGTGCTGTCCGGGACAGAGGGGCCTATGGCTACACCTTC

d_gene: TRBD2
abundance: .
v_gene: TRBV7-2
j_gene: TRBJ2-3
CDR3aa: CASSPGAGPSTDTQYF
CDR3nt: TGTGCCAGCAGCCCAGGAGCGGGGCCTAGCACAGATACGCAGTATTTT

d_gene: .
abundance: .
v_gene: TRBV7-2
j_gene: TRBJ2-7
CDR3aa: CASSLARGDYEQYF
CDR3nt: TGTGCCAGCAGCTTAGCCAGGGGAGACTACGAGCAGTACTTC

d_gene: .
abundance: .
v_gene: TRBV7-8
j_gene: TRBJ2-5
CDR3aa: CASSLGRGAGETQYF
CDR3nt: TGTGCCAGCAGTCTAGGACGGGGGGCCGGGGAGACCCAGTACTTC

d_gene: TRBD1
abundance: .
v_gene: TRBV2
j_gene: TRBJ1-2
CDR3aa: CASSEMRQGGHGYTF
CDR3nt: TGTGCCAGCAGTGAAATGAGACAGGGGGGGCATGGCTACACCTTC

d_gene: .
abundance: .
v_gene: TRBV19
j_gene: TRBJ1-5
CDR3aa: CASSIPAGFSNQPQHF
CDR3nt: TGTGCCAGTAGTATACCAGCCGGGTTTAGCAATCAGCCCCAGCATTTT